Ten or more counts support the clone carrying this T cell receptor (beta chain). Its specificity is not known. At one boundary the junction diverges from the germline segment, which might be a read error. RNA served as the template for amplifying TCR beta CDR3 regions. HTBI primers primed a first-round RT-PCR, and a second-round multiplex PCR followed. TCRdb redid the calling of the multiplex PCR reads with MiXCR, one entry per CDR3 protein. The table has just over 600,000 distinct CDR3 sequences, roughly 20% seen once. This sample is part of a study of Graves' ophthalmopathy and Graves' hyperthyroidism. Study conclusions and caveats: Most thyroid-expanded clonotypes exceeding 0.001 frequency were also found in blood.

The CDR3 extends over 15 amino acids. The germline gives CDR1 LGHDT, CDR2 YNNKEL (reference sequence). Sequencing was carried out using peripheral blood. The chain joins TRBV3-1 to TRBJ2-7; 12 bases fit TRBD2. This sequence was found in a woman under 30 with stable Graves' hyperthyroidism. Some clones in this sample may be carry-over from other donors' samples. The CDR3 DNA reads as TGCGCCAGCAGCCAACCGACTAGCGGGAGCTACGAGCAGTACTTC. It is translated as CASSQPTSGSYEQYF.